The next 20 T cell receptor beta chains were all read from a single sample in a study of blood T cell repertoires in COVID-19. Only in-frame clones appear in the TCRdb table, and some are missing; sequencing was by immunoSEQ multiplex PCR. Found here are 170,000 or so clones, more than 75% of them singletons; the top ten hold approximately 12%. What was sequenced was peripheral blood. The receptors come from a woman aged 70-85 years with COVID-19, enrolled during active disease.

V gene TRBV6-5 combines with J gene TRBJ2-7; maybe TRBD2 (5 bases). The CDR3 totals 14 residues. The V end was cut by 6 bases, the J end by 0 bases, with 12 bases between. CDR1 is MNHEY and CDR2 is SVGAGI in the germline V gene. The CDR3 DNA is TGTGCCAGCAGCTCCGGGATTACCTCCTACGAGCAGTACTTC. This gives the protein CASSSGITSYEQYF.

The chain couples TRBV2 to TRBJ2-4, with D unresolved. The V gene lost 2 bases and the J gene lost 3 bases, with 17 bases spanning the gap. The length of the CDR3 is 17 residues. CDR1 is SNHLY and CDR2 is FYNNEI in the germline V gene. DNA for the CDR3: TGTGCCAGCAGTGAAAACCCCCCCCTACTCGGCAAAAACATTCAGTACTTC. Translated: CASSENPPLLGKNIQYF. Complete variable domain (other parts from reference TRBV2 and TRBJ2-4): EPEVTQTPSHQVTQMGQEVILRCVPISNHLYFYWYRQILGQKVEFLVSFYNNEISEKSEIFDDQFSVERPDGSNFTLKIRSTKLEDSAMYFCASSENPPLLGKNIQYFGAGTRLSVL.

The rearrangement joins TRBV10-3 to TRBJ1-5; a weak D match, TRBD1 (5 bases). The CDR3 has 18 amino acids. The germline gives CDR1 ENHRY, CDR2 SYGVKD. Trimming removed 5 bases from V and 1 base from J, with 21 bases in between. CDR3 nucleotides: TGTGCCATCAGTTCGGGGGAAAGTGCTTCCCAAAGCAATCAGCCCCAGCATTTT. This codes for CAISSGESASQSNQPQHF.

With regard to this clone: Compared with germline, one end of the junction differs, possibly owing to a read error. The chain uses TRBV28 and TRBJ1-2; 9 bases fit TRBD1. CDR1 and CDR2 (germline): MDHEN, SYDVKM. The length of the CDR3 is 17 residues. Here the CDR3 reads CASNLQGARYSDYGYTF. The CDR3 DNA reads TGTGCCAGCAATTTACAGGGGGCGAGGTACTCCGACTATGGCTACACCTTC.

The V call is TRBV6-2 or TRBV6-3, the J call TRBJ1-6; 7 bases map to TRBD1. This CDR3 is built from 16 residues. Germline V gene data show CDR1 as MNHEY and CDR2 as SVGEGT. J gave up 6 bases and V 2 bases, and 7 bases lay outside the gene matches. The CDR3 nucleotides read TGTGCCAGCAGTTACCCGGGGACAGTGGGTAATTCACCCCTCCACTTT. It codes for CASSYPGTVGNSPLHF.

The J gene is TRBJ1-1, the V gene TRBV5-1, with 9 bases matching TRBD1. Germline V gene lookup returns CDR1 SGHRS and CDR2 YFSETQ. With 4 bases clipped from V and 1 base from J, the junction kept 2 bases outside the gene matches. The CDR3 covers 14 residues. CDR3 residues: CASSGDRANTEAFF. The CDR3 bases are TGCGCCAGCAGCGGGGACAGGGCGAACACTGAAGCTTTCTTT.

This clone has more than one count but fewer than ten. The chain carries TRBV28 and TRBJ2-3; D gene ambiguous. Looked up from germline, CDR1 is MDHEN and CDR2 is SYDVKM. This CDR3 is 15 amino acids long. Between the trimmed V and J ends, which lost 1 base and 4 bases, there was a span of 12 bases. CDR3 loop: CASSLSGVRADTQYF. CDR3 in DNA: TGTGCCAGCAGTTTATCCGGAGTTCGGGCAGATACGCAGTATTTT.

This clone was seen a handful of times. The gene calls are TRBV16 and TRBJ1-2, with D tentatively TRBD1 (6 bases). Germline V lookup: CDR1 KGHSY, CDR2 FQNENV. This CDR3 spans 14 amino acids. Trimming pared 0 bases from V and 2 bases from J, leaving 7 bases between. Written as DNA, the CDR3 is TGTGCCAGCAGCCAATCGGGACACAACTATGGCTACACCTTC. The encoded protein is CASSQSGHNYGYTF.

CDR3 nucleotide sequence: TGTGCCAGCACCAAGGGACAGTATTACGAGCAGTACTTC. Residues: CASTKGQYYEQYF. The chain recombines TRBV6-6 with TRBJ2-7; TRBD1 matches at 7 bases. Looked up from germline, CDR1 is MNHNY and CDR2 is SVGAGI (reference sequence). Trimming at V came to 7 bases and at J to 4 bases, leaving 7 bases not matched to a gene. There are 13 residues in the CDR3.

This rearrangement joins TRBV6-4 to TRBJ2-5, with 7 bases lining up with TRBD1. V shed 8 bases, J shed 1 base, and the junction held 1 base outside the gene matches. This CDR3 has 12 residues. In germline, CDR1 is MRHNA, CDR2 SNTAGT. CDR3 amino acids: CASWTGQETQYF. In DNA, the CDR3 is TGTGCCAGCTGGACAGGCCAAGAGACCCAGTACTTC.

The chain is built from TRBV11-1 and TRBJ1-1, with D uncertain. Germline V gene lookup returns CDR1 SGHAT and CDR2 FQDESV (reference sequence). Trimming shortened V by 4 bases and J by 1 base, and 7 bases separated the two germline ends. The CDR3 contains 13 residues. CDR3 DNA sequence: TGTGCCAGCAGCTGGTCCAGGAACACTGAAGCTTTCTTT. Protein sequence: CASSWSRNTEAFF. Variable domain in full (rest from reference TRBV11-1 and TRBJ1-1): EAEVAQSPRYKITEKSQAVAFWCDPISGHATLYWYRQILGQGPELLVQFQDESVVDDSQLPKDRFSAERLKGVDSTLKIQPAELGDSAMYLCASSWSRNTEAFFGQGTRLTVV.

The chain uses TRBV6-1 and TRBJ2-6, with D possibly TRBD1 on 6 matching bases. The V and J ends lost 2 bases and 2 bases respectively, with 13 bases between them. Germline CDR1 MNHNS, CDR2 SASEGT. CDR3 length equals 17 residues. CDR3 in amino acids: CASSEFTGLAGANVLTF. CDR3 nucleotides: TGTGCCAGCAGTGAATTTACAGGGTTAGCTGGGGCCAACGTCCTGACTTTC.

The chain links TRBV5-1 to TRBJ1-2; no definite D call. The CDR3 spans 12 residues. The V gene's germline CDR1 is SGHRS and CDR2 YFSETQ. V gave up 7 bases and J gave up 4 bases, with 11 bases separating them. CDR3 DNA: TGCGCCAGCGGCCTAGAAGCCTATGGCTACACCTTC. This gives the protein CASGLEAYGYTF.

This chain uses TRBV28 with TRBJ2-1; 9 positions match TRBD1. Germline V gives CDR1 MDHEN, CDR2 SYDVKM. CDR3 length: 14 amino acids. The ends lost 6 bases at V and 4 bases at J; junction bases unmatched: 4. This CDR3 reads CASSRTGVYNEQFF. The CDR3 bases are TGTGCCAGCAGCCGGACAGGGGTGTACAATGAGCAGTTCTTC.

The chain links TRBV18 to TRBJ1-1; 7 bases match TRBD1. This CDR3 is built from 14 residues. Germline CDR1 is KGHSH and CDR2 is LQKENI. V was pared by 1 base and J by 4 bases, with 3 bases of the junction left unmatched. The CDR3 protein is CASSPQGASTEAFF. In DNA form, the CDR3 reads TGTGCCAGCTCACCACAGGGGGCGAGCACTGAAGCTTTCTTT.

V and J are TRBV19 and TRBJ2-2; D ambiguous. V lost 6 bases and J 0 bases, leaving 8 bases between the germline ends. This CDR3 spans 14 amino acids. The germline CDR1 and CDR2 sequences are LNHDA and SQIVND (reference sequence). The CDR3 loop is CASRRTTNTGELFF. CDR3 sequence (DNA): TGTGCCAGTAGGCGCACCACGAACACCGGGGAGCTGTTTTTT.

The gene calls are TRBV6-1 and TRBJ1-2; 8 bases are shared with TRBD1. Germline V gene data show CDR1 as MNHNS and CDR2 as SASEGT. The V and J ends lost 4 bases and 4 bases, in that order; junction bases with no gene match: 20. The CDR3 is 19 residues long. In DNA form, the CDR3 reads TGTGCCAGCAGTGGTAACCTGCCGGGACAGGTTTCTAGGGGCTATGGCTACACCTTC. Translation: CASSGNLPGQVSRGYGYTF.

Written as DNA, the CDR3 is TGCAGCGTTGGGGAGCCCGCCTACGAGCAGTACTTC. It codes for CSVGEPAYEQYF. This chain connects TRBV29-1 to TRBJ2-7, with a possible D match to TRBD2 (5 bases). CDR1 is SQVTM and CDR2 is ANQGSEA in the germline V gene. The length of the CDR3 is 12 residues. V lost 4 bases and J lost 2, with 9 bases in between.

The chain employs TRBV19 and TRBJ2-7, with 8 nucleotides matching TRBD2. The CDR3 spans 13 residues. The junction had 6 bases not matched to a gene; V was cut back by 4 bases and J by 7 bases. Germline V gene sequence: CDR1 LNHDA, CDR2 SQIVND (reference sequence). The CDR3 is CASSNSGAGEQYF. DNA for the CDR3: TGTGCCAGTAGTAATAGCGGGGCGGGAGAGCAGTACTTC.

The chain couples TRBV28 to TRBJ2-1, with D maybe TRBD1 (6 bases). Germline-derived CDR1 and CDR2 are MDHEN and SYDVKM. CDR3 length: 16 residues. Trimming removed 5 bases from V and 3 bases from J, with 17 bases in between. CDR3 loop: CASSQTGTPDYNEQFF. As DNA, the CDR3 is TGTGCCAGCAGTCAAACCGGGACACCCGACTACAATGAGCAGTTCTTC.